The 15 T cell receptor beta chains below come from one sample, sequenced in a study of blood T cells in healthy people across ages. Primed by a sample-barcoded 5' primer and a J-beta primer mix, a second PCR proceeded for about 7 to 12 cycles. TCRdb recomputed calls from the 5' RACE reads with MiXCR, one row per CDR3 protein. Of about 500,000 distinct CDR3 sequences detected, about 25% appear once; the ten largest clones hold around 10%. This sample was also put to use in a study of T cells of mothers and their children.

The sample taken for sequencing was blood. Every receptor here comes from a boy aged 5-17 years in good health.

This clonotype turned up a few times. The chain uses TRBV5-1 and TRBJ2-2, with D maybe TRBD2 (6 bases). In germline, CDR1 is SGHRS, CDR2 YFSETQ. Trimming stripped 5 bases from V and 4 bases from J, with 9 bases between. The CDR3 has 13 amino acids. The CDR3 bases are TGCGCCAGCAGTCCGGAGGGCACCGGGGAGCTGTTTTTT. Its translation: CASSPEGTGELFF.

This clonotype was counted only a few times. The chain links TRBV6-1 to TRBJ2-2, with 7 nucleotides matching TRBD2. Trimming at V came to 10 bases and at J to 7 bases, leaving 15 bases not matched to a gene. Per the germline V gene, CDR1 is MNHNS and CDR2 is SASEGT. The CDR3 totals 15 residues. The CDR3 DNA follows: TGTGCCACCAACCTTATGACTAGCCGCGGCGGGGAGCTGTTTTTT. Its translation: CATNLMTSRGGELFF.

This clonotype was observed at least ten times. The chain carries TRBV6-2 or TRBV6-3 and TRBJ2-5, with unresolved D. The CDR3 totals 14 residues. Trimming cost V 5 bases and J 2 bases, with 12 bases left between them. Looked up from germline, CDR1 is MNHEY and CDR2 is SVGEGT. Here the CDR3 reads CASSPPAVQETQYF. The CDR3 DNA sequence: TGTGCCAGCAGTCCTCCGGCGGTACAAGAGACCCAGTACTTC.

This clonotype occurred a few times. J is TRBJ1-5 and V is TRBV5-1, with 8 bases aligning to TRBD1. This CDR3 region has 15 residues. The germline V gene encodes CDR1 SGHRS and CDR2 YFSETQ. After removal of 0 bases from V and 2 bases from J, the junction contained 1 base not matched to a gene. This CDR3 reads CASSLAGGRNQPQHF. Here the CDR3 DNA reads TGCGCCAGCAGCTTGGCAGGGGGCCGCAATCAGCCCCAGCATTTT.

The rearrangement joins TRBV5-5 to TRBJ2-1; D unclear. The J call is in doubt because the DNA end fits TRBJ2-7 better. Germline CDR1 reads SGHKS; CDR2 reads YYEKEE (reference sequence). The CDR3 covers 13 residues. The CDR3 reads CASSLWQIHEQYF. CDR3 nucleotide sequence: TGTGCCAGCAGCCTGTGGCAGATCCACGAGCAGTACTTC.

The CDR3 region has the DNA TGCAGCGGTTGGGCCCTCTCGACTAATGAGCAGTTCTTC. Its translation: CSGWALSTNEQFF. V usage is TRBV29-1 and J usage is TRBJ2-1; no definite D call. V dropped 7 bases and J dropped 7 bases, with 17 bases sitting between them. Looked up from germline, CDR1 is SQVTM and CDR2 is ANQGSEA. The CDR3 spans 13 residues.

Many counts were recorded for this clonotype. V is TRBV7-2 and J is TRBJ2-7; no clear D gene. This CDR3 region has 12 residues. The germline V gene encodes CDR1 SGHTA and CDR2 FQGNSA. The V end was cut by 3 bases, the J end by 2 bases, with 5 bases between. The CDR3, as DNA: TGTGCCAGCAGCTTCCGGACCTACGAGCAGTACTTC. Translation gives CASSFRTYEQYF.

This chain links TRBV9 with TRBJ1-2; D remains unclear. V was pared by 0 bases and J by 2 bases, with 11 bases between. The CDR3 consists of 15 residues. Germline CDR1 reads SGDLS; CDR2 reads YYNGEE. The chain's CDR3 is CASSVGLRVNYGYTF. In nucleotides, the CDR3 is TGTGCCAGCAGCGTAGGGTTAAGGGTAAACTATGGCTACACCTTC.

The table lists this clonotype with a few counts. The chain has TRBV9 and TRBJ1-2; 7 nucleotides line up with TRBD1. The CDR3 loop spans 16 amino acids. V dropped 3 bases and J dropped 3; count of bases not matched to a gene: 11. CDR1 is SGDLS, CDR2 YYNGEE, per germline. CDR3 amino acids: CASSDPRDSKDYGYTF. Written as DNA, the CDR3 is TGTGCCAGCAGCGACCCGAGGGACAGTAAGGACTATGGCTACACCTTC.

This clonotype was observed a handful of times. The V call is TRBV27, the J call TRBJ2-5; maybe TRBD2 (6 bases). The length of the CDR3 is 13 residues. The V and J ends lost 5 bases and 7 bases respectively, with 14 bases between them. The germline V gene has CDR1 MNHEY and CDR2 SMNVEV (reference sequence). The CDR3 sequence: CASSTDSRGTQYF. The CDR3 DNA is TGTGCCAGCAGTACGGACTCGCGGGGGACCCAGTACTTC.

V gene TRBV28 combines with J gene TRBJ2-3, with TRBD1 matching 8 bases. The CDR3 extends over 16 amino acids. Trimming removed 6 bases from V and 2 bases from J; junction bases left unmatched: 10. The germline gives CDR1 MDHEN, CDR2 SYDVKM. CDR3 sequence: CASSLQGVTFTDTQYF. DNA of the CDR3: TGTGCCAGCAGCCTACAGGGGGTCACTTTCACAGATACGCAGTATTTT.

This clonotype has a handful of counts. The genes are TRBV2 and TRBJ2-3, with a weak D call TRBD1 (5 bases). V was trimmed by 6 bases and J by 0 bases, leaving 13 bases between them. The CDR3 consists of 15 residues. CDR1 is SNHLY, CDR2 FYNNEI, per germline. Here the CDR3 DNA reads TGTGCCAGCAGACTGACAGAGACTAGCACAGATACGCAGTATTTT. Protein: CASRLTETSTDTQYF.

Only a few counts were recorded for this clonotype. V and J are TRBV6-5 and TRBJ2-3, with TRBD2 as a possible D gene (6 bases). V lost 3 bases and J lost 5, with 12 bases in between. This CDR3 region has 14 residues. Germline CDR1 is MNHEY and CDR2 is SVGAGI. The CDR3 region is CASSYGLARDTQYF. CDR3 DNA: TGTGCCAGCAGTTATGGGCTAGCGAGAGATACGCAGTATTTT.

The chain joins TRBV15 to TRBJ2-1, with D possibly matching TRBD2 (5 bases). The germline CDR1 and CDR2 sequences are LNHNV and YYDKDF (reference sequence). V was pared by 3 bases and J by 6 bases, with 9 bases between. This CDR3 contains 13 residues. The CDR3 loop is CATSSTSFNEQFF. The CDR3 nucleotides read TGTGCCACCAGCAGTACTAGTTTCAATGAGCAGTTCTTC.

This clonotype was seen a few times. A read error may be the cause here, since a much bigger clone is one base away. This chain connects TRBV7-9 to TRBJ2-5; 10 bases match TRBD1. The CDR3 consists of 15 residues. From germline, CDR1 is SEHNR and CDR2 FQNEAQ (reference sequence). CDR3: CASSRDRGLQETQCF. The CDR3 DNA sequence: TGTGCCAGCAGCCGGGACAGGGGATTGCAAGAGACCCAGTGCTTC.